Following are 12 T cell receptor beta chains from one sample sequenced in a study of regulatory T cells in long-lasting Graves disease (dated by TCRdb to about 2021). This sample's time point label indicates: persistent/refractory GD, antithyroid drugs over 5 years with positive TRAb. RNA was extracted from PBMCs in TRIzol for both TCR sequencing and RNA sequencing. Libraries were built with multiplex PCR. The data were produced on an Illumina HiSeq 4000. CDR3 regions were amplified by Arm-PCR with iRepertoire HTBI primers to construct TCR beta libraries. TCRdb itself trimmed the public reads at Q25 with fastp, ran MiXCR and retained productive beta chains. Identical CDR3 proteins give one entry, which carries the most common genes and DNA. Recorded for this sample are almost 350,000 distinct CDR3 sequences; around a fifth of them occurred a single time. The top ten clones comprise just under 30% of the sample.

The sequencing used peripheral blood mononuclear cells (PBMCs), collected when the disease was refractory, from a patient treated with antithyroid drugs. These receptors were collected from a female donor with Graves disease.

The rearrangement uses TRBV20-1 and TRBJ2-7, with a tentative D call TRBD2 (5 bases). This CDR3 is built from 15 residues. V lost 2 bases and J 7 bases, leaving 21 bases between the germline ends. Germline V gene sequence: CDR1 DFQATT, CDR2 SNEGSKA (reference sequence). CDR3 residues: CSARNLGGPEGEQYF. In DNA form, the CDR3 reads TGCAGTGCTAGAAACCTGGGCGGGCCCGAAGGAGAGCAGTACTTC.

CDR3 nucleotide sequence: TGTGCCAGCAGCTTAACCTACGGGGGGGGCGGAGATACGCAGTATTTT. Protein sequence: CASSLTYGGGGDTQYF. The chain uses TRBV7-9 and TRBJ2-3; 8 bases agree with TRBD2. Germline CDR1 is SEHNR and CDR2 is FQNEAQ (reference sequence). V dropped 2 bases and J dropped 5; count of bases not matched to a gene: 9. The CDR3 consists of 16 residues.

This clonotype was observed a handful of times. The rearrangement joins TRBV4-1 to TRBJ1-1, with 7 bases lining up with TRBD1. The V gene's germline CDR1 is MGHRA and CDR2 YSYEKL. The length of the CDR3 is 18 residues. Losses at the gene ends were 1 base for V and 4 bases for J; bases not matched to a gene: 15. The CDR3 reads CASSQGQQGGVFSTEAFF. CDR3 in DNA: TGCGCCAGCAGCCAAGGGCAGCAGGGGGGGGTTTTCAGCACTGAAGCTTTCTTT.

This clonotype appeared many times. The V call is TRBV11-2, the J call TRBJ2-7; D call uncertain. The germline gives CDR1 SGHAT, CDR2 FQNNGV. V gave up 0 bases and J gave up 3 bases, with 6 bases separating them. This CDR3 contains 13 residues. CDR3 nucleotides: TGTGCCAGCAGCTTAGAGCTACTCTACGAGCAGTACTTC. Its translation: CASSLELLYEQYF. The full variable domain, completed using reference TRBV11-2 and TRBJ2-7, is EAGVAQSPRYKIIEKRQSVAFWCNPISGHATLYWYQQILGQGPKLLIQFQNNGVVDDSQLPKDRFSAERLKGVDSTLKIQPAKLEDSAVYLCASSLELLYEQYFGPGTRLTVT.

This clonotype turned up a few times. CDR3 in amino acids: CASTGSGTYSNQPQHF. The CDR3 DNA reads as TGTGCCAGTACCGGTTCCGGGACATATAGCAATCAGCCCCAGCATTTT. V is TRBV19 and J is TRBJ1-5, with D tentatively TRBD1 (6 bases). The CDR3 covers 16 residues. Trimming took off 7 bases at V and 0 bases at J, with 16 bases between the two ends. Germline CDR1 and CDR2: LNHDA and SQIVND (reference sequence).

This clonotype has ten or more counts. The chain uses TRBV7-6 and TRBJ2-7, with TRBD1 matching 8 bases. CDR1 and CDR2 from the germline V gene are SGHVS and FNYEAQ. The CDR3 runs to 14 residues. The V segment lost 0 bases and the J segment 6 bases; nucleotides outside the gene matches: 4. CDR3 bases: TGTGCCAGCAGCTTAGCCCCAGGGGGCGTCGAGCAGTACTTC. Translating it yields CASSLAPGGVEQYF.

This clonotype came up a few times. The rearrangement uses TRBV11-2 and TRBJ1-5; weak D call: TRBD1 (6 bases). This CDR3 is built from 17 residues. V was clipped by 2 bases and J by 0 bases, with 14 bases between them. Germline CDR1 reads SGHAT; CDR2 reads FQNNGV. This CDR3 is CASSLLGGRDSNQPQHF. In DNA, the CDR3 is TGTGCCAGCAGCTTACTAGGGGGAAGGGATAGCAATCAGCCCCAGCATTTT.

CDR3 DNA sequence: TGTGCCAGTAGTACCACATGGAGTGCCGGGGAGCTGTTTTTT. This gives the protein CASSTTWSAGELFF. The chain has TRBV19 and TRBJ2-2, with D unresolved. The germline V and J ends were trimmed by 4 bases and 6 bases, with 12 bases remaining between them. Germline loops: CDR1 LNHDA, CDR2 SQIVND (reference sequence). The CDR3 spans 14 residues.

Of note for this clonotype: This may come from a read error, since a much larger clone is one base off. This rearrangement joins TRBV27 to TRBJ2-5; the D is unclear. This CDR3 is 13 amino acids long. Germline CDR1 MNHEY, CDR2 SMNVEV (reference sequence). Trimming left V 2 bases short and J 11 bases short, with 15 bases between. The CDR3 nucleotides read TGTGCCAGCAGTTTAAGGGAAATCTACGGGCAGTACTTC. Amino acid sequence: CASSLREIYGQYF.

V usage is TRBV11-2 and J usage is TRBJ1-1; the D gene is possibly TRBD1 (5 bases). Germline CDR1 and CDR2: SGHAT and FQNNGV. V lost 3 bases and J lost 0, with 14 bases in between. The CDR3 runs 16 residues. The CDR3 sequence: CASSFWAGLMNTEAFF. In DNA form, the CDR3 reads TGTGCCAGCAGCTTTTGGGCAGGGCTCATGAACACTGAAGCTTTCTTT.

At least ten counts were recorded for this clonotype. The gene calls are TRBV18 and TRBJ2-7; weak D call: TRBD1 (6 bases). CDR1 is KGHSH and CDR2 is LQKENI in the germline V gene. V shed 0 bases and J shed 2 bases, with 8 bases lying between them. This CDR3 spans 14 amino acids. CDR3 protein: CASSPPQGTYEQYF. CDR3 bases: TGTGCCAGCTCACCACCCCAGGGGACCTACGAGCAGTACTTC.

This clonotype was seen a handful of times. This sequence joins TRBV3-1 and TRBJ1-6, with D tentatively TRBD1 (5 bases). Germline CDR1 reads LGHDT; CDR2 reads YNNKEL (reference sequence). V lost 0 bases, J lost 8 bases, and 17 bases lay in between. The CDR3 has 17 amino acids. CDR3 residues: CASSQDLRAGRYSPLHF. The CDR3 DNA is TGTGCCAGCAGCCAAGATCTTAGGGCGGGGCGGTATTCACCCCTCCACTTT.